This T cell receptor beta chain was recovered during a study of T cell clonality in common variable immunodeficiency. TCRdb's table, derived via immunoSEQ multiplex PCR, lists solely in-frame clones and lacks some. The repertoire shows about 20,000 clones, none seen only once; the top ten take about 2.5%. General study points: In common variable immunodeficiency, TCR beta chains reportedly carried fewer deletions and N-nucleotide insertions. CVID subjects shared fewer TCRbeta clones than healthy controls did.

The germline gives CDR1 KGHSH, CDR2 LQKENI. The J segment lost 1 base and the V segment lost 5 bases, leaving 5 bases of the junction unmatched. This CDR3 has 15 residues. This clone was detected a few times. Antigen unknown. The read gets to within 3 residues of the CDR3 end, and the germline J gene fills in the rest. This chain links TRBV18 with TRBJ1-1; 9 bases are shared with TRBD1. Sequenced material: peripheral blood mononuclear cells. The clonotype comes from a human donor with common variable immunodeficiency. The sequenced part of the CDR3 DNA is TGTGCCAGCTCAGCAACAGGGGGCCAGAACACTGAA. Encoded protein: CASSATGGQNTE. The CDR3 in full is CASSATGGQNTEAFF.